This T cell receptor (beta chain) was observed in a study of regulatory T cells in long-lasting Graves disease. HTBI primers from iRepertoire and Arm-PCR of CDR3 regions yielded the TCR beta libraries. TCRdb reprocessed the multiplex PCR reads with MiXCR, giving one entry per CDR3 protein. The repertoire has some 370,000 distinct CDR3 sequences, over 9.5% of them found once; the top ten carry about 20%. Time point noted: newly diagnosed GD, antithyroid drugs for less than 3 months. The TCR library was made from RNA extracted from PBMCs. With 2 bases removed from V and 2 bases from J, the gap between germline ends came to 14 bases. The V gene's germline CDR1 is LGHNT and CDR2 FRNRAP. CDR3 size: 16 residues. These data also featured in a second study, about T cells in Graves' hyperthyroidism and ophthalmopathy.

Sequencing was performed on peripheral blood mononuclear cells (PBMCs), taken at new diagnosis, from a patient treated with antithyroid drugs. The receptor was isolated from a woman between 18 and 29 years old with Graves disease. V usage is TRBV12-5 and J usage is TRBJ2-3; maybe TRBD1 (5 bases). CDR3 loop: CASGLTPGFYTDTQYF. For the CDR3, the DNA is TGTGCTAGTGGTTTGACCCCAGGGTTCTACACAGATACGCAGTATTTT. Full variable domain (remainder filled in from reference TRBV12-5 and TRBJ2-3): DARVTQTPRHKVTEMGQEVTMRCQPILGHNTVFWYRQTMMQGLELLAYFRNRAPLDDSGMPKDRFSAEMPDATLATLKIQPSEPRDSAVYFCASGLTPGFYTDTQYFGPGTRLTVL.